This TCR beta chain was documented in a study of T-cell reconstitution after alpha-beta-depleted transplantation in children. CDR1 and CDR2 from the germline V gene are SGHTA and FQGNSA. V lost 1 base, J lost 5 bases, and 9 bases stayed unmatched. The CDR3 consists of 16 residues. For TCRbeta, the library was prepared with unique molecular identifiers. TCRdb re-called the PCR reads with MiXCR, one entry per CDR3 protein. The sample has more than 550,000 distinct CDR3 sequences; over 9.5% are singletons. The chain is built from TRBV7-2 and TRBJ2-5, with 8 bases fitting TRBD2. The starting material was PBMCs from the stem cell graft donor, obtained from the stem cell graft. The receptor was isolated from a human donor who donated a stem cell graft to a child with acute myeloid leukemia. The CDR3 DNA sequence: TGTGCCAGCAGCTTAGAATTGGGTCGCGGGGGGGAGACCCAGTACTTC. This translates into CASSLELGRGGETQYF.